This T cell receptor beta chain was observed in a study of blood T cell repertoires in COVID-19. Turning to the study itself: Spain, Italy and the United States supplied samples that represented acute and convalescent COVID-19. PBMCs, B-cell-depleted T cells, or T cells were the source of the cDNA or gDNA that made up the material.

Trimming removed 6 bases from V and 0 bases from J, with 11 bases in between. Germline lookup yields CDR1 SGHDN and CDR2 FVKESK. The CDR3 has 14 amino acids. Repertoires were generated with immunoSEQ multiplex PCR, while TCRdb's copy carries only in-frame clones and drops some. The data contain 150,000 to 200,000 clones, around 87% of them singletons. The source is a woman aged 30 to 39 with active or convalescent COVID-19. The sequencing input was peripheral blood. The chain employs TRBV14 and TRBJ1-1, with D possibly matching TRBD1 (5 bases). CDR3 in amino acids: CASRRGQVNTEAFF. Written as DNA, the CDR3 is TGTGCCAGCAGAAGGGGCCAGGTGAACACTGAAGCTTTCTTT.